This T cell receptor (beta chain) was identified in a study of control samples from healthy donors and cancer patients. The method was immunoSEQ multiplex PCR; TCRdb's version includes in-frame clones alone and lacks a portion of them. The sample includes some 87,000 clones, roughly nine tenths seen only once; the top ten take more than 15%. The CDR3 has 14 amino acids. V lost 5 bases to trimming and J lost 0 bases, with 9 bases between them. CDR1 SNHLY and CDR2 FYNNEI come from the germline V gene. The TCR was taken from a man between 25 and 39 years old in good health. Sequencing used blood. The chain links TRBV2 to TRBJ2-3; D is undetermined. This CDR3 is CASSYPTSTDTQYF. CDR3 bases: TGTGCCAGCAGTTACCCGACTAGCACAGATACGCAGTATTTT. Based on the CDR3 plus reference TRBV2 and TRBJ2-3, the full variable domain is EPEVTQTPSHQVTQMGQEVILRCVPISNHLYFYWYRQILGQKVEFLVSFYNNEISEKSEIFDDQFSVERPDGSNFTLKIRSTKLEDSAMYFCASSYPTSTDTQYFGPGTRLTVL.